The clone carrying this T cell receptor beta chain was picked up many times. TCRdb used MiXCR to reprocess the 5' RACE reads, holding one entry per CDR3 protein. The sample yields about 200,000 distinct CDR3 sequences, 7.5% to 10% seen once. This specimen belongs to a study of T-cell memory formation after mild COVID-19. CDR1 is MNHEY, CDR2 SVGEGT, per germline. V was shortened by 2 bases and J by 8 bases, with 15 bases between the two germline ends. The CDR3 extends over 14 amino acids. The V call is TRBV6-2 or TRBV6-3, the J call TRBJ1-2, with D unclear. The material sequenced was PBMCs or a T cell subset sorted from them (not recorded which). This sequence originates from a man aged 18 to 29 who had mild COVID-19 (a few samples of this study predate the infection). Cell type and time point are not known. The CDR3 nucleotides read TGTGCCAGCAGTTACGCGGTCGCCTCGAGGGGCTACACCTTC. As protein: CASSYAVASRGYTF.